A single sample is the source of the 12 T cell receptor beta chains below, sequenced in a study of OX40 agonist ivuxolimab in advanced cancers. The library was made by the immunoSEQ multiplex PCR assay. TCRdb mirrors the immuneACCESS table, restricted to in-frame sequences. Some clones are absent from its copies; in checked studies, under half trace to an unresolved V gene, and the reason for the others is unknown. This sample gives about 55,000 clones in total; around 87% of them show up just once. Roughly an eighth of the sample is in the top ten clones. This sample comprised CD4+ or CD8+ T cells sorted from blood, obtained in a trial of the OX40 agonist ivuxolimab. The receptors derive from an adult with an advanced solid tumor such as melanoma, head and neck, liver or kidney cancer.

The chain recombines TRBV28 with TRBJ2-3; D assignment may be TRBD1 or TRBD2 (5 bases each). V lost 8 bases and J 2 bases, leaving 14 bases between the germline ends. The CDR3 contains 14 residues. CDR1 MDHEN and CDR2 SYDVKM come from the germline V gene. The CDR3 region is CASGLGRVTDTQYF. The CDR3 coding sequence is TGTGCCAGCGGTCTGGGGCGGGTCACAGATACGCAGTATTTT.

This clone was seen a single time. The CDR3 nucleotides are TGCGCCAGCAGCCACGGGGCTAGCGGGAGGGCCCCCAGCACAGATACGCAGTATTTT. Translated: CASSHGASGRAPSTDTQYF. The V call is TRBV5-1, the J call TRBJ2-3, with TRBD2 matching over 12 bases. The V gene's germline CDR1 is SGHRS and CDR2 YFSETQ. The ends lost 4 bases at V and 0 bases at J; junction bases unmatched: 12. The CDR3 consists of 19 residues.

This clone was picked up one time. The chain recombines TRBV5-1 with TRBJ2-6; D might be TRBD1 (5 bases). Germline V gene lookup returns CDR1 SGHRS and CDR2 YFSETQ. Trimming left V 0 bases short and J 6 bases short, with 16 bases between. This CDR3 comprises 17 residues. The CDR3 nucleotides read TGCGCCAGCAGCTTGGTTGGACACCGAGGAGAGGCCAACGTCCTGACTTTC. As protein: CASSLVGHRGEANVLTF.

The rearrangement links TRBV6-6 to TRBJ2-7, with D perhaps TRBD2 (6 bases). With 2 bases removed from V and 7 bases from J, the gap between germline ends came to 15 bases. The CDR3 sequence is 14 residues long. Germline loops: CDR1 MNHNY, CDR2 SVGAGI (reference sequence). DNA of the CDR3: TGTGCCAGCAGTTACGAAGCCGGGGGTAGAGAGCAGTACTTC. This codes for CASSYEAGGREQYF.

This rearrangement joins TRBV10-3 to TRBJ2-6; D remains ambiguous. Germline V gene sequence: CDR1 ENHRY, CDR2 SYGVKD. V gave up 4 bases and J gave up 0 bases, with 4 bases separating them. The CDR3 consists of 14 residues. The CDR3 bases are TGTGCCATCAGTGCAGGCTCTGGGGCCAACGTCCTGACTTTC. It is translated as CAISAGSGANVLTF.

The CDR3 region is CASSEWAEQYF. Here the CDR3 DNA reads TGTGCCAGCAGTGAATGGGCCGAGCAGTACTTC. This chain uses TRBV6-1 with TRBJ2-7; D is ambiguous. The CDR3 consists of 11 residues. Per germline, CDR1 MNHNS and CDR2 SASEGT. The V end was cut by 2 bases, the J end by 6 bases, with 5 bases between.

This rearrangement joins TRBV27 to TRBJ1-6; no clear D gene. Germline CDR1 is MNHEY and CDR2 is SMNVEV (reference sequence). V dropped 7 bases and J dropped 7 bases, with 14 bases sitting between them. There are 14 residues in the CDR3. In DNA, the CDR3 is TGTGCCAGCACCTCGAGGACGCGGAATTCACCCCTCCACTTT. Encoded protein: CASTSRTRNSPLHF.

This clone was seen just once. J is TRBJ1-1 and V is TRBV15; a weak D match, TRBD1 (6 bases). The CDR3 loop spans 14 amino acids. V gave up 7 bases and J gave up 1 base, with 13 bases separating them. Germline V gene sequence: CDR1 LNHNV, CDR2 YYDKDF (reference sequence). The CDR3 region has the DNA TGTGCCACCACCCTCGGGGGGCAGAACACTGAAGCTTTCTTT. As protein: CATTLGGQNTEAFF.

The chain couples TRBV9 to TRBJ2-1; no clear D. Trimming left V 0 bases short and J 7 bases short, with 11 bases between. The CDR3 is 14 amino acids. Per germline, CDR1 SGDLS and CDR2 YYNGEE. CDR3 region: CASSVVGPSNEQFF. CDR3 nucleotides: TGTGCCAGCAGCGTAGTGGGTCCCAGTAATGAGCAGTTCTTC.

The chain joins TRBV28 to TRBJ1-2, with 7 bases that match TRBD1. The V gene's germline CDR1 is MDHEN and CDR2 SYDVKM. J was trimmed by 7 bases and V by 7 bases; bases with no gene match: 6. This CDR3 region has 12 residues. CDR3 in DNA: TGTGCCAGCAACTACAGGGGAACTGGCTACACCTTC. This translates into CASNYRGTGYTF.

The rearrangement links TRBV7-3 to TRBJ2-1, with 11 nucleotides matching TRBD1. The germline V gene has CDR1 SGHTA and CDR2 FQGTGA. The CDR3 covers 15 residues. After removal of 2 bases from V and 6 bases from J, the junction contained 3 bases not matched to a gene. CDR3 loop: CASSLGTGGGNEQFF. The DNA for the CDR3 is TGTGCCAGCAGCTTAGGGACAGGGGGAGGCAATGAGCAGTTCTTC.

The V gene is TRBV28, the J gene TRBJ1-1, with 7 bases identical to TRBD1. Germline loops: CDR1 MDHEN, CDR2 SYDVKM. The CDR3 runs 13 residues. The trim removed 5 bases at V and 6 bases at J, leaving 6 bases unmatched. The CDR3 here is CASSQTGWAEAFF. The CDR3 nucleotides read TGTGCCAGCAGTCAGACAGGGTGGGCTGAAGCTTTCTTT.